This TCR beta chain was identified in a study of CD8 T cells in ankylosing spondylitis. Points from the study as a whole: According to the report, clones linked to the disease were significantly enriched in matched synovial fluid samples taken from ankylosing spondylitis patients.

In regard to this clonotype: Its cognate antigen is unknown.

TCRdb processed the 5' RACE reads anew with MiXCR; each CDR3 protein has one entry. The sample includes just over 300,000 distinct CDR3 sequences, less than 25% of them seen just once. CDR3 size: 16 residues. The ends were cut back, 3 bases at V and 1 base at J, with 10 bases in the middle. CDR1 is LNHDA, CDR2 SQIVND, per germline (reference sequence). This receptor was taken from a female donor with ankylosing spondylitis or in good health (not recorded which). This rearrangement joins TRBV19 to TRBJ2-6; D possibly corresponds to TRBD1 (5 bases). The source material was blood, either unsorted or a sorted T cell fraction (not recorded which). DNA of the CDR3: TGTGCCAGTAGTATCCGACAGATATCTGGGGCCAACGTCCTGACTTTC. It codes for CASSIRQISGANVLTF.